This entry lists 28 T cell receptor beta chains sequenced from one sample in a study of vaccination effects on CD4 cells after COVID-19. TCRdb keeps only in-frame clones here, not all; method: immunoSEQ multiplex PCR. Found here are about 71,000 clones, 70% to 80% of them singletons; the top ten hold about 2.5%. These receptors' targets are unknown. Culturing for approximately 10 days preceded CD4+ T cell isolation. Participants each got two BNT162b2 or mRNA-1273 vaccine doses. This specimen was CD4+ T cells from PBMCs cultured without peptide, taken after COVID-19 vaccination. These TCRs come from a human donor who received a COVID-19 vaccine.

The chain joins TRBV5-1 to TRBJ2-5; 9 bases match TRBD1. J lost 0 bases, V lost 4 bases, and 13 bases had no gene match. The CDR3 has 18 amino acids. CDR1 and CDR2 (germline): SGHRS, YFSETQ. CDR3 residues: CASSAGTGFDSYQETQYF. Here the CDR3 DNA reads TGCGCCAGCAGCGCCGGGACAGGGTTCGATTCGTACCAAGAGACCCAGTACTTC.

This chain uses TRBV27 with TRBJ2-2; 16 bases align to TRBD2. CDR1 and CDR2 (germline): MNHEY, SMNVEV (reference sequence). The CDR3 is 17 amino acids. Unmatched junction bases numbered 4, after V lost 3 bases and J lost 6 bases. The CDR3 protein is CASSLLGLAGGPGELFF. The CDR3 DNA is TGTGCCAGCAGTTTGCTGGGACTAGCGGGGGGGCCCGGGGAGCTGTTTTTT.

The chain is built from TRBV19 and TRBJ2-3, with unresolved D. This CDR3 is 13 amino acids long. The germline gives CDR1 LNHDA, CDR2 SQIVND (reference sequence). Trimming stripped 6 bases from V and 0 bases from J, with 7 bases between. This CDR3 reads CASRDGSTDTQYF. In nucleotides, the CDR3 is TGTGCCAGTAGGGACGGTAGCACAGATACGCAGTATTTT.

This chain joins TRBV7-2 and TRBJ2-2, with D uncertain. Germline V gives CDR1 SGHTA, CDR2 FQGNSA. V shed 5 bases and J shed 4 bases, with 11 bases lying between them. The length of the CDR3 is 14 residues. CDR3 DNA: TGTGCCAGCAGCCTGGGCCCGGGCACCGGGGAGCTGTTTTTT. This codes for CASSLGPGTGELFF.

The chain uses TRBV4-2 and TRBJ2-1; D may be TRBD2 (6 bases). The CDR3 has 16 amino acids. Trimming took off 0 bases at V and 8 bases at J, with 17 bases between the two ends. CDR1 is LGHNA and CDR2 is YNFKEQ in the germline V gene. This CDR3 is CASSQDLGAGSYEQFF. The DNA of the CDR3 is TGTGCCAGCAGCCAAGATCTGGGAGCGGGCTCGTATGAGCAGTTCTTC.

This clone has just a few counts. The rearrangement uses TRBV28 and TRBJ1-2; TRBD1 is a possible D gene (6 bases). Deletions cut 8 bases from V and 9 bases from J, with 16 bases between. The length of the CDR3 is 12 residues. CDR1 is MDHEN, CDR2 SYDVKM, per germline. CDR3 sequence reads: CASRTGNQRYTF. The CDR3 nucleotides are TGTGCCAGCCGAACAGGGAATCAACGCTACACCTTC.

This clone was recorded a few times. The V and J genes are TRBV28 and TRBJ2-7, with TRBD1 identical over 9 bases. The CDR3 has 13 amino acids. After removal of 4 bases from V and 4 bases from J, the junction contained 2 bases not matched to a gene. Germline loops: CDR1 MDHEN, CDR2 SYDVKM. CDR3: CASSSTGGYEQYV. The CDR3 coding sequence is TGTGCCAGCAGTTCGACAGGGGGATACGAGCAGTACGTC.

This chain links TRBV5-1 with TRBJ2-1; 13 nucleotides match TRBD2. This CDR3 has 15 residues. Germline V lookup: CDR1 SGHRS, CDR2 YFSETQ. Trimming removed 1 base from V and 8 bases from J; junction bases left unmatched: 3. CDR3 nucleotide sequence: TGCGCCAGCAGCTTGACTAGCGGGGGGGCCGATGAGCAGTTCTTC. Amino acids: CASSLTSGGADEQFF.

The V gene is TRBV25-1, the J gene TRBJ1-1, with TRBD1 matching 7 bases. CDR1 MGHDK and CDR2 SYGVNS come from the germline V gene. The V gene end was trimmed by 4 bases and the J gene end by 1 base; junction bases not matched to a gene: 3. The CDR3 runs 14 residues. The CDR3, as DNA: TGTGCCAGCAGTGTTCAGGGGGGGAACACTGAAGCTTTCTTT. Protein: CASSVQGGNTEAFF.

The V and J genes are TRBV7-9 and TRBJ2-5; 7 positions agree with TRBD1. The germline gives CDR1 SEHNR, CDR2 FQNEAQ (reference sequence). The CDR3 has 12 residues. V shed 5 bases, J shed 4 bases, and the junction held 1 base outside the gene matches. This chain's CDR3 is CASSAGGETQYF. CDR3 sequence (DNA): TGTGCCAGCAGCGCAGGGGGAGAGACCCAGTACTTC.

V usage is TRBV7-2 and J usage is TRBJ1-4; weak D call: TRBD1 (5 bases). This CDR3 spans 16 amino acids. V gave up 2 bases and J gave up 0 bases, with 10 bases separating them. CDR1 and CDR2 from the germline V gene are SGHTA and FQGNSA. The CDR3 sequence: CASSLTRDATNEKLFF. CDR3 in DNA: TGTGCCAGCAGCTTAACTCGGGACGCAACTAATGAAAAACTGTTTTTT.

V and J are TRBV5-1 and TRBJ2-1; D remains unclear. V was cut by 4 bases and J by 6 bases, with 23 bases left in between. CDR1 is SGHRS, CDR2 YFSETQ, per germline. The CDR3 runs to 17 residues. CDR3 in amino acids: CASSTPPPVQYSNEQFF. Written as DNA, the CDR3 is TGCGCCAGCAGCACACCTCCACCCGTCCAGTATTCCAATGAGCAGTTCTTC.

The chain recombines TRBV5-1 with TRBJ1-4, with 9 bases that match TRBD1. Germline loops: CDR1 SGHRS, CDR2 YFSETQ. The V gene end was trimmed by 5 bases and the J gene end by 6 bases; junction bases not matched to a gene: 5. The CDR3 sequence is 14 residues long. CDR3 DNA: TGCGCCAGCAGTATGGGGGACAGGGATGAAAAACTGTTTTTT. Protein sequence: CASSMGDRDEKLFF.

This rearrangement joins TRBV4-3 to TRBJ2-4, with no clear D. V lost 0 bases and J 8 bases, leaving 14 bases between the germline ends. The V gene's germline CDR1 is LGHNA and CDR2 YSLEER. There are 15 residues in the CDR3. The CDR3 sequence: CASSQDQFRGDIQYF. The DNA of the CDR3 is TGCGCCAGCAGCCAAGATCAATTCCGTGGGGACATTCAGTACTTC.

The chain joins TRBV24-1 to TRBJ2-7, with D maybe TRBD1 (6 bases). The germline V and J ends were trimmed by 9 bases and 6 bases, with 14 bases remaining between them. This CDR3 is built from 12 residues. Germline V gene sequence: CDR1 KGHDR, CDR2 SFDVKD. The CDR3 loop is CATDARGSEQYV. CDR3 coding DNA: TGTGCCACCGATGCCAGGGGAAGCGAGCAGTACGTC.

This clone was found once. J is TRBJ2-5 and V is TRBV6-2 or TRBV6-3; D is perhaps TRBD1 (5 bases). The V end lost 1 base, the J end lost 2 bases, and 11 bases lay between the germline ends. Germline V gene sequence: CDR1 MNHEY, CDR2 SVGEGT. CDR3 size: 15 residues. CDR3 nucleotides: TGTGCCAGCAGTTACTTAGGACAAAAACAAGAGACCCAGTACTTC. Translation gives CASSYLGQKQETQYF.

CDR3 residues: CASSPAVDTQYF. For the CDR3, the DNA is TGCGCCAGCAGCCCCGCAGTGGATACGCAGTATTTT. The genes are TRBV5-1 and TRBJ2-3; D is ambiguous. V lost 4 bases to trimming and J lost 6 bases, with 9 bases between them. Germline V CDR1 and CDR2: SGHRS, YFSETQ. CDR3 length: 12 amino acids.

This chain connects TRBV5-8 to TRBJ2-4; D gene uncertain. CDR1 is SGHTS, CDR2 YDEGEE, per germline. The CDR3 totals 14 residues. V was pared by 4 bases and J by 4 bases, with 12 bases between. The CDR3 DNA sequence: TGTGCCAGCAGCCATTGGACGCTGAAAAACATTCAGTACTTC. Amino acids: CASSHWTLKNIQYF.

The sample holds a few counts of this clone. V is TRBV7-3 and J is TRBJ2-3, with 8 bases identical to TRBD1. This CDR3 has 16 residues. V gave up 1 base and J gave up 4 bases; unmatched junction bases: 7. CDR1 is SGHTA, CDR2 FQGTGA, per germline. The CDR3 reads CASSLRARGQADTQYF. In DNA, the CDR3 is TGTGCCAGCAGCTTAAGGGCCAGGGGGCAAGCAGATACGCAGTATTTT.

This chain joins TRBV3-1 (or the pseudogene TRBV3-2) and TRBJ2-1, with D perhaps TRBD2 (5 bases). V lost 5 bases to trimming and J lost 8 bases, with 16 bases between them. Germline V lookup: CDR1 LGHDT, CDR2 YNNKEL (reference sequence). The CDR3 spans 14 residues. The DNA of the CDR3 is TGTGCCAGCAGCTCCGGGATCCACCCCGATGAGCAGTTCTTC. Translating gives CASSSGIHPDEQFF.

The genes are TRBV7-3 and TRBJ2-3; TRBD2 might be the D (6 bases). Germline CDR1 is SGHTA and CDR2 is FQGTGA. The length of the CDR3 is 17 residues. With 3 bases removed from V and 0 bases from J, the gap between germline ends came to 16 bases. The CDR3 DNA reads as TGTGCCAGCAGCTTCACGGGACTTCGACGAAGCACAGATACGCAGTATTTT. This gives the protein CASSFTGLRRSTDTQYF.

V is TRBV19 and J is TRBJ2-3; D tentatively fits TRBD1 or TRBD2 (6 bases each). The ends were cut back, 8 bases at V and 4 bases at J, with 22 bases in the middle. CDR1 LNHDA and CDR2 SQIVND come from the germline V gene (reference sequence). CDR3 length: 16 residues. For the CDR3, the DNA is TGTGCCAGTCGCGTTCGCGGGACAAGCTGGGCAGATACGCAGTATTTT. The encoded protein is CASRVRGTSWADTQYF.

Turning to this clone: Other DNA sequences in this sample translate to the same CDR3. V and J are TRBV19 and TRBJ2-2; D may be TRBD1 (7 bases). Germline lookup yields CDR1 LNHDA and CDR2 SQIVND (reference sequence). V shed 6 bases and J shed 3 bases, with 11 bases lying between them. This CDR3 is 14 amino acids long. The DNA of the CDR3 is TGTGCCAGTAGCCGGGGGACAGACACCGGGGAGCTGTTTTTT. This sequence encodes CASSRGTDTGELFF. Filled out from reference TRBV19 and TRBJ2-2, the complete variable domain reads DGGITQSPKYLFRKEGQNVTLSCEQNLNHDAMYWYRQDPGQGLRLIYYSQIVNDFQKGDIAEGYSVSREKKESFPLTVTSAQKNPTAFYLCASSRGTDTGELFFGEGSRLTVL.

The chain has TRBV5-4 and TRBJ1-3; D is uncertain. The germline V gene has CDR1 SGHNT and CDR2 YYREEE (reference sequence). The CDR3 runs 15 residues. The germline V and J ends were trimmed by 1 base and 5 bases, with 13 bases remaining between them. The CDR3 here is CASSLYGVDRNTIYF. CDR3 DNA sequence: TGTGCCAGCAGCTTGTATGGGGTGGATAGAAACACCATATATTTT.

This clone was counted a few times. The chain uses TRBV29-1 and TRBJ1-2; possibly TRBD1 for D (5 bases). The V gene's germline CDR1 is SQVTM and CDR2 ANQGSEA. The CDR3 is 12 residues long. V shed 7 bases and J shed 0 bases, with 9 bases lying between them. The CDR3 is CSGLQANYGYTF. In DNA form, the CDR3 reads TGCAGCGGGCTACAGGCTAACTATGGCTACACCTTC.

The rearrangement joins TRBV6-6 to TRBJ2-3, with TRBD2 identical over 9 bases. CDR1 and CDR2 (germline): MNHNY, SVGAGI (reference sequence). Trimming at V came to 6 bases and at J to 3 bases, leaving 10 bases not matched to a gene. CDR3 length equals 16 residues. The CDR3 region has the DNA TGTGCCAGCAGCCATCTTAGCGGGGGCCTGACAGATACGCAGTATTTT. Encoded protein: CASSHLSGGLTDTQYF.

This rearrangement joins TRBV18 to TRBJ2-2; D may be TRBD2 (5 bases). The CDR3 consists of 14 residues. Between the trimmed V and J ends, which lost 3 bases and 2 bases, there was a span of 7 bases. From germline, CDR1 is KGHSH and CDR2 LQKENI. The CDR3 sequence: CASSPTTNTGELFF. Here the CDR3 DNA reads TGTGCCAGCTCACCGACTACCAACACCGGGGAGCTGTTTTTT.

This chain uses TRBV18 with TRBJ2-1, with D unresolved. CDR1 and CDR2 (germline): KGHSH, LQKENI. Trimming stripped 5 bases from V and 1 base from J, with 15 bases between. This CDR3 comprises 16 residues. The CDR3 DNA reads TGTGCCAGCTCAAGGGAAGGGTGGGGATCCTACAATGAGCAGTTCTTC. The encoded protein is CASSREGWGSYNEQFF.